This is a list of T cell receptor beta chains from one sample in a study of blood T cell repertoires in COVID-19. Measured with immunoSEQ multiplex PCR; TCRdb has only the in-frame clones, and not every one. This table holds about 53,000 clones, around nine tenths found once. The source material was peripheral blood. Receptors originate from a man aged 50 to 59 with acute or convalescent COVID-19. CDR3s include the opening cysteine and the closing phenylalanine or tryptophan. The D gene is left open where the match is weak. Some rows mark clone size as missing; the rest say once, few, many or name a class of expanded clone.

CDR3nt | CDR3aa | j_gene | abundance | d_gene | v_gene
TGTGCCAGCAGCTTTAGGACTAGCGGGGCGATAGCCGGGGAGCTGTTTTTT | CASSFRTSGAIAGELFF | TRBJ2-2 | NA | TRBD2 | TRBV5-4
TGTGCCAGCTCCCTCGATACAGGGGCCCATGGCTACACCTTC | CASSLDTGAHGYTF | TRBJ1-2 | NA | TRBD1 | TRBV18
TGTGCCAGCAGTTACATGACCGCGTCCGAGGCCCAGTACTTC | CASSYMTASEAQYF | TRBJ2-5 | NA | NA | TRBV6-5
TGTGCCAGCAGACTGGGGCTGAACACTGAAGCTTTCTTT | CASRLGLNTEAFF | TRBJ1-1 | NA | NA | TRBV5-8
TGTGCCAGCAGCTTGGAGGGGCGACAAACTACCATATATTTT | CASSLEGRQTTIYF | TRBJ1-3 | NA | NA | TRBV5-4
TGTGCCAGTAGTGGGGCCCTCAGGAACAATGAGCAGTTCTTC | CASSGALRNNEQFF | TRBJ2-1 | NA | NA | TRBV19
TGTGCCAGCAGCGCACGTTCTAGCGGGGTCTACAATGAGCAGTTCTTC | CASSARSSGVYNEQFF | TRBJ2-1 | NA | TRBD2 | TRBV13
TGTGCCAGCAGTTCGCGTAACACTGAAGCTTTCTTT | CASSSRNTEAFF | TRBJ1-1 | few | NA | TRBV11-1
TGCGCCAGCAGCTTGTATCCAGGGCAGGAGACCCAGTACTTC | CASSLYPGQETQYF | TRBJ2-5 | NA | NA | TRBV5-1
TGTGCCACCAGCGGCGGACTGTACAATGAGCAGTTCTTC | CATSGGLYNEQFF | TRBJ2-1 | NA | NA | TRBV15
TGTGCCAGCAGTCTTGGGACTCGTCTTATGGAGACCCAGTACTTC | CASSLGTRLMETQYF | TRBJ2-5 | NA | NA | TRBV7-9
TGTGCCAGCAGCTTAGTTACGACGGGAATTGAGCAGTTCTTC | CASSLVTTGIEQFF | TRBJ2-1 | NA | NA | TRBV7-8
TGTGCCAGCAGCGTAGGAGCAGGTGCGTCCTACGAGCAGTACTTC | CASSVGAGASYEQYF | TRBJ2-7 | once | NA | TRBV9
TGCGCCAGCAGCTTAGTACAGGGTGCAAACACTGAAGCTTTCTTT | CASSLVQGANTEAFF | TRBJ1-1 | NA | NA | TRBV5-1
TGCGCCAGCAGCCCTGGACTAGCGCGTTACAATGAGCAGTTCTTC | CASSPGLARYNEQFF | TRBJ2-1 | NA | TRBD2 | TRBV4-1
TGTGCCAGCAGCTCCCTCGACAGAAACTATGGCTACACCTTC | CASSSLDRNYGYTF | TRBJ1-2 | large | NA | TRBV5-5
TGTGCCAGCTCACCAGCGGGTGCTCAGCCCCAGCATTTT | CASSPAGAQPQHF | TRBJ1-5 | NA | NA | TRBV18
TGCAGTGCTAGTAGTGAGTCACCTGAAGCTTTCTTT | CSASSESPEAFF | TRBJ1-1 | few | NA | TRBV20-1
TGTGCCACCAGCAGAGAGGCGGGAGGGTCCTACGAGCAGTACTTC | CATSREAGGSYEQYF | TRBJ2-7 | NA | TRBD2 | TRBV15
TGTGCCAGCAGCCGAACCCCGTGGGTAGCGGGACGGGCAGATACGCAGTATTTT | CASSRTPWVAGRADTQYF | TRBJ2-3 | NA | TRBD2 | TRBV6-6
TGTGCCAGCAGACTCCTGAGCACTGAAGCTTTCTTT | CASRLLSTEAFF | TRBJ1-1 | NA | NA | TRBV11-2
TGTGCCTGGAGTGGGGGAGCCGAAGCTGGGGCCAACGTCCTGACTTTC | CAWSGGAEAGANVLTF | TRBJ2-6 | NA | NA | TRBV30
TGCGCCAGCACCCTAGCGGGAGGGAAGAATGAGCAGTTCTTC | CASTLAGGKNEQFF | TRBJ2-1 | NA | TRBD2 | TRBV5-1
TGTGCCAGCAGCTACACTAGCGGGGGGGCAGATACGCAGTATTTT | CASSYTSGGADTQYF | TRBJ2-3 | NA | TRBD2 | TRBV7-3
TGTGCCAGCAGTTTGTCCGCCCCGACTAGCGGGAGGTGGAAAGATACGCAGTATTTT | CASSLSAPTSGRWKDTQYF | TRBJ2-3 | NA | TRBD2 | TRBV28
TGTGCCAGCAGCCATGAACCGGGACAGGGGGCCCAAAACTATGGCTACACCTTC | CASSHEPGQGAQNYGYTF | TRBJ1-2 | NA | TRBD1 | TRBV14
TGTGCCAGCAGTGTAGCGGGAGGATACAATGAGCAGTTCTTC | CASSVAGGYNEQFF | TRBJ2-1 | NA | TRBD2 | TRBV2
TGTGCCAGCAGTATCTATGGGACAGCAAAAAACATTCAGTACTTC | CASSIYGTAKNIQYF | TRBJ2-4 | NA | TRBD1 | TRBV27
TGTGCCAGCAGTGATTCTAGGGGGGGGTATTCCTACGAGCAGTACTTC | CASSDSRGGYSYEQYF | TRBJ2-7 | NA | NA | TRBV6-1
TGTGCCTGGAGCCCCGGGACAAATAACAAGCAGTACTTC | CAWSPGTNNKQYF | TRBJ2-7 | NA | NA | TRBV30
TGTGCCAGCAGCCGCCGACAGGAAAGGAACGAGCAGTACTTC | CASSRRQERNEQYF | TRBJ2-7 | NA | NA | TRBV11-2
TGTGCCAGCAGTTCGACAGGGGCTACGGGCACCATATATTTT | CASSSTGATGTIYF | TRBJ1-3 | NA | TRBD1 | TRBV27
TGTGCCAGCAGCGTGAGCCCGACAGGGGTGGGCGAGCAGTACTTC | CASSVSPTGVGEQYF | TRBJ2-7 | NA | TRBD1 | TRBV7-9
TGCAGCGTTAGGACTAGCGGGAGTACCAAAAACATTCAGTACTTC | CSVRTSGSTKNIQYF | TRBJ2-4 | NA | TRBD2 | TRBV29-1
TGCGCCAGCAGCGGGGACGGGACAGGGGTTACTAATTCCTACAATGAGCAGTTCTTC | CASSGDGTGVTNSYNEQFF | TRBJ2-1 | NA | TRBD1 | TRBV10-1
TGTGCCAGCTCAACCGACAGCTACGAGCAGTACTTC | CASSTDSYEQYF | TRBJ2-7 | NA | NA | TRBV18
TGTGCCAGCAGCGGGCCCCAGGTGAAAGCTTCCTATAATTCACCCCTCCACTTT | CASSGPQVKASYNSPLHF | TRBJ1-6 | NA | NA | TRBV5-6
TGTGCCAGCAGCCACGCAGGGACTGGGGCCAACGTCCTGACTTTC | CASSHAGTGANVLTF | TRBJ2-6 | NA | NA | TRBV4-2
TGCGCCAGCAGCCAAGATGGGAGGTCTTACAATGAGCAGTTCTTC | CASSQDGRSYNEQFF | TRBJ2-1 | NA | NA | TRBV4-1
TGTGCCAGAAGCTCAGGACAGGGGACCAACTATGGCTACACCTTC | CARSSGQGTNYGYTF | TRBJ1-2 | NA | NA | TRBV7-5
TGTGCCAGCAGCCTCCGGGACAGGGGAGGCGGCTACACCTTC | CASSLRDRGGGYTF | TRBJ1-2 | NA | TRBD1 | TRBV3-1/TRBV3-2
TGTGCCAGCAGCCCAAACACCGGGGAGCTGTTTTTT | CASSPNTGELFF | TRBJ2-2 | NA | NA | TRBV5-5
TGTGCCTGGAGGAAGGGACAGGGATTGCCTAACTATGGCTACACCTTC | CAWRKGQGLPNYGYTF | TRBJ1-2 | NA | TRBD1 | TRBV30
TGTGCCAGCAGCCTGACAAGCTCGGCGACTGAAGCTTTCTTT | CASSLTSSATEAFF | TRBJ1-1 | NA | NA | TRBV27
TGCAGCGCTCTGGACAGGGGATCCACCGGGGAGCTGTTTTTT | CSALDRGSTGELFF | TRBJ2-2 | NA | TRBD1 | TRBV29-1
TGCGCCAGCAGTGACCGGAGGGTCCACGAGCAGTACTTC | CASSDRRVHEQYF | TRBJ2-7 | once | NA | TRBV10-2
TGTGCCAGCAGCTACATGACTCCGGGAAACCATGAGCAGTTCTTC | CASSYMTPGNHEQFF | TRBJ2-1 | NA | NA | TRBV7-9
TGTGCCAGCAGTTTACCGGATTCACCCCTCCACTTT | CASSLPDSPLHF | TRBJ1-6 | NA | NA | TRBV12-3/TRBV12-4
TGTGCCAGCAGCCTCCGGACTAGCGGGAGGGCCGCAGATACGCAGTATTTT | CASSLRTSGRAADTQYF | TRBJ2-3 | few | TRBD2 | TRBV13
TGTGCCTGGAGTGAGGAGGTAGTGGGTTCACCCCTCCACTTT | CAWSEEVVGSPLHF | TRBJ1-6 | NA | NA | TRBV30
TGTGCCAGCAGTCCCCTCGCGAACGAGCAGTACTTC | CASSPLANEQYF | TRBJ2-7 | NA | NA | TRBV28
TGCGCCAGCAGCGCATCTAGCGTCGAAGCGAATGAGCAGTTCTTC | CASSASSVEANEQFF | TRBJ2-1 | NA | NA | TRBV4-1
TGCGCCAGCAGCGACGGGACAGTCTACGAGCAGTACTTC | CASSDGTVYEQYF | TRBJ2-7 | NA | TRBD1 | TRBV5-1
TGTGCCACCAGCAGAGAGTACCTGAGCTCCTACAATGAGCAGTTCTTC | CATSREYLSSYNEQFF | TRBJ2-1 | NA | NA | TRBV15
TGTGCCAGCAGCTTAGTAGGCAGGTCTAACTATGGCTACACCTTC | CASSLVGRSNYGYTF | TRBJ1-2 | NA | NA | TRBV7-9